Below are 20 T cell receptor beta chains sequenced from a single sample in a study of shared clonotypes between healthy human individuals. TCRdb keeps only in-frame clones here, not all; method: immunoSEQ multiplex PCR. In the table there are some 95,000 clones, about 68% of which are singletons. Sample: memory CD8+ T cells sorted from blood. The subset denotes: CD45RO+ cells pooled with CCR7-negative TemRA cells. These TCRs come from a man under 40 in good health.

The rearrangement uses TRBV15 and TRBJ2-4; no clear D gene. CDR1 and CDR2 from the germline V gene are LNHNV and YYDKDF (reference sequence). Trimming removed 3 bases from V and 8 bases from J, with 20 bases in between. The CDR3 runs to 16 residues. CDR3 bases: TGTGCCACCAGCAGGGGTCTTAGCCGGAATGAAGACATTCAGTACTTC. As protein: CATSRGLSRNEDIQYF. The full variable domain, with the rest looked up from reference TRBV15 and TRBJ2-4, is DAMVIQNPRYQVTQFGKPVTLSCSQTLNHNVMYWYQQKSSQAPKLLFHYYDKDFNNEADTPDNFQSRRPNTSFCFLDIRSPGLGDTAMYLCATSRGLSRNEDIQYFGAGTRLSVL.

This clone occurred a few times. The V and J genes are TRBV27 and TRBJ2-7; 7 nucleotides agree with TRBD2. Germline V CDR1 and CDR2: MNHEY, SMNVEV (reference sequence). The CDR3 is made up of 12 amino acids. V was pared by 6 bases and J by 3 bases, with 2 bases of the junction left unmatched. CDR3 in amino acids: CASRGGNYEQYF. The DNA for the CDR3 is TGTGCCAGCAGGGGGGGGAACTACGAGCAGTACTTC.

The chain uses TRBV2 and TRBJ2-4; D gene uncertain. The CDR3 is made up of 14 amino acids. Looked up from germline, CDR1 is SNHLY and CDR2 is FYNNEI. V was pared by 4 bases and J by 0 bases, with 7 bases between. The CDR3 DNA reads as TGTGCCAGCAGTGTTGGAAAAGCCAAAAACATTCAGTACTTC. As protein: CASSVGKAKNIQYF. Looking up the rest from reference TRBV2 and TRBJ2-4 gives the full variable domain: EPEVTQTPSHQVTQMGQEVILRCVPISNHLYFYWYRQILGQKVEFLVSFYNNEISEKSEIFDDQFSVERPDGSNFTLKIRSTKLEDSAMYFCASSVGKAKNIQYFGAGTRLSVL.

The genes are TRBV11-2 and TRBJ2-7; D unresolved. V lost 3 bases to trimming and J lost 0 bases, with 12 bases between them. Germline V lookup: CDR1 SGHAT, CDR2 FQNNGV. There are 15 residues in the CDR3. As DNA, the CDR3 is TGTGCCAGCAGCTTTGGTGGGGATAGCTCCTACGAGCAGTACTTC. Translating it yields CASSFGGDSSYEQYF.

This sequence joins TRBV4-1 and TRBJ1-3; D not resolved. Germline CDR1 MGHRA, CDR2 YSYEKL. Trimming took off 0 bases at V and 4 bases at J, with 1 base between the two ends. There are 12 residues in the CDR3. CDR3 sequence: CASSQDGNTIYF. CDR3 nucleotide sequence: TGCGCCAGCAGCCAAGACGGAAACACCATATATTTT.

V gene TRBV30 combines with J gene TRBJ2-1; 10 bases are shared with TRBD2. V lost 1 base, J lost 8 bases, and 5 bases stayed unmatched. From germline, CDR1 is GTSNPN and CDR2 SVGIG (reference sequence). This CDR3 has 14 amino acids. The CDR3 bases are TGTGCCTGGAGTGGTCTAGCGGGAGTCTATGAGCAGTTCTTC. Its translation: CAWSGLAGVYEQFF.

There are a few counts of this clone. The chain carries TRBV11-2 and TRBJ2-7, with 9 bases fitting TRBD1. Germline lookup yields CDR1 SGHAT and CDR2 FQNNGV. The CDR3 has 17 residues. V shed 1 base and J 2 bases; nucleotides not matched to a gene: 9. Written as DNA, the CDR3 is TGTGCCAGCAGCTTAGCCATGGACAGGGGCTATGCCTACGAGCAGTACTTC. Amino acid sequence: CASSLAMDRGYAYEQYF.

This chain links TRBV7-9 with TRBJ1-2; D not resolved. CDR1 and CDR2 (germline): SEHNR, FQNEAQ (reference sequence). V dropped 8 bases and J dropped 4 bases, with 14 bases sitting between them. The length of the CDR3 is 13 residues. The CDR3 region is CASLPGGSYGYTF. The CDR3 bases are TGTGCCAGCCTCCCGGGCGGGTCCTATGGCTACACCTTC.

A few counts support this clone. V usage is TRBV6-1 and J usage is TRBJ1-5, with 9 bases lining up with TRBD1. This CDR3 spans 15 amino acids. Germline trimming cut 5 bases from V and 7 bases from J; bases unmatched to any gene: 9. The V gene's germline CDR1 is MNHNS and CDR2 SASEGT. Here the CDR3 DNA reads TGTGCCAGCAGTTCCGGACAGGGGTTGAACCAGCCCCAGCATTTT. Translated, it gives CASSSGQGLNQPQHF.

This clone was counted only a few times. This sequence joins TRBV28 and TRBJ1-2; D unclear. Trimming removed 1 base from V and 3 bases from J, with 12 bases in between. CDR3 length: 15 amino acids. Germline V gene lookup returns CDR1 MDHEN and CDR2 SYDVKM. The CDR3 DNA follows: TGTGCCAGCAGTTTATCAGGCAGACAATACTATGGCTACACCTTC. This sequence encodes CASSLSGRQYYGYTF.

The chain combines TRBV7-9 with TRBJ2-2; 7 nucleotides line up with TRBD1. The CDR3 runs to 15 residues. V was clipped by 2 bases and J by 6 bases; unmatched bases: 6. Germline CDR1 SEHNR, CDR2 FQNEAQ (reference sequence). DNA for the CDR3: TGTGCCAGCAGCTTATGGACAGGCCGGGCCGGGGAGCTGTTTTTT. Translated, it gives CASSLWTGRAGELFF.

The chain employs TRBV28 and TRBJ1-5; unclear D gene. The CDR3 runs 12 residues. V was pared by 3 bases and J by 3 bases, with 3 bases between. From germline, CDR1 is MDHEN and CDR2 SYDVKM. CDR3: CASSFHNQPQHF. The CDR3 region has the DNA TGTGCCAGCAGTTTCCACAATCAGCCCCAGCATTTT.

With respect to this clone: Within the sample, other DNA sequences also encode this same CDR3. In DNA, the CDR3 is TGCGCCAGCAGCCAAGATAGGACTGAGCAGTTCTTC. Its translation: CASSQDRTEQFF. The genes are TRBV4-1 and TRBJ2-1, with D unresolved. The V gene lost 0 bases and the J gene lost 9 bases, with 6 bases spanning the gap. The CDR3 covers 12 residues. Germline lookup yields CDR1 MGHRA and CDR2 YSYEKL.

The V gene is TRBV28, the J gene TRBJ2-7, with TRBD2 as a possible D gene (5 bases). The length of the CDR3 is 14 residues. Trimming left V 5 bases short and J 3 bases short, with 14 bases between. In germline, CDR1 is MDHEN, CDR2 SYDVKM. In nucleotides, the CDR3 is TGTGCCAGCAGTGCCATACTAGTTATCTACGAGCAGTACTTC. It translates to CASSAILVIYEQYF.

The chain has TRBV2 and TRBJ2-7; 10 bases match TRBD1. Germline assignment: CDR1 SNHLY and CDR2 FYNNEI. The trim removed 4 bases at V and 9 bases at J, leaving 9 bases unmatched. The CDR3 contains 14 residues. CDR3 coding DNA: TGTGCCAGCAGTGGAGGGACAGGGGATCACCTGCAGTACTTC. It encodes CASSGGTGDHLQYF. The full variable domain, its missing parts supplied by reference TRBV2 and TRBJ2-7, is EPEVTQTPSHQVTQMGQEVILRCVPISNHLYFYWYRQILGQKVEFLVSFYNNEISEKSEIFDDQFSVERPDGSNFTLKIRSTKLEDSAMYFCASSGGTGDHLQYFGPGTRLTVT.

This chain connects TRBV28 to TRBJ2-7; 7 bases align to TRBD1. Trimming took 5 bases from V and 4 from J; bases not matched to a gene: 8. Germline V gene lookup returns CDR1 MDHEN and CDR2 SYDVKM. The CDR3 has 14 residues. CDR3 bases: TGTGCCAGCAGTCCTGGACAGGTCGGGTACGAGCAGTACTTC. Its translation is CASSPGQVGYEQYF.

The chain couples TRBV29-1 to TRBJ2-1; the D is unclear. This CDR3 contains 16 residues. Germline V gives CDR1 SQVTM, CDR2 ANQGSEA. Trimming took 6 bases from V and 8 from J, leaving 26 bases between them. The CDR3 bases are TGCAGCGTGGACGGCGGTTGGGCGAAGAAATGGGATGAGCAGTTCTTC. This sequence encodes CSVDGGWAKKWDEQFF.

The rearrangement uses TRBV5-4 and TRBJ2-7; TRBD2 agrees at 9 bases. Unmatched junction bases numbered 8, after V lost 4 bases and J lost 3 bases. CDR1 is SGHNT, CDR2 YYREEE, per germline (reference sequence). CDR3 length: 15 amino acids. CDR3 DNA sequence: TGTGCCAGCAGCATTAGCGGGAGCGCTTACTACGAGCAGTACTTC. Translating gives CASSISGSAYYEQYF.

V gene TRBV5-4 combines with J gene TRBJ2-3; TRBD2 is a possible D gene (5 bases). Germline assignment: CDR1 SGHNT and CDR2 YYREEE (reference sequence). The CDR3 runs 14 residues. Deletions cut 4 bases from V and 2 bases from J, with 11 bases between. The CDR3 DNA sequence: TGTGCCAGCAGCGTCGGAGGTTACACAGATACGCAGTATTTT. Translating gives CASSVGGYTDTQYF.

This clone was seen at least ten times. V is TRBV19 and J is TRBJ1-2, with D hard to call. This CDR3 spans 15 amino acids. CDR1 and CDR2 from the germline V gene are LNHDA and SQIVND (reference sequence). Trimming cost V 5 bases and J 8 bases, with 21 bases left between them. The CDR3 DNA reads TGTGCCAGTAGTTTTGGCAGGTCGCTCCTCTTGGGCTACACCTTC. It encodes CASSFGRSLLLGYTF.